Below are 32 T cell receptor beta chains sequenced from a single sample in a study of human T cells and chemical hapten exposure. Noted time point: pre-sensitization, week 0. The treatment was: therapeutic diphenylcyclopropenone sensitization with weekly scalp DPC. TCRdb re-called the RACE reads through MiXCR, storing one row per CDR3 protein. Of about 120,000 distinct CDR3 sequences detected, approximately 13% appear once; the ten largest clones hold approximately 2.8%. The source material was whole blood, sampled in connection with sensitization to the hapten diphenylcyclopropenone (DPC). The receptors originated from a young woman with alopecia areata. Some clones in this sample may be carry-over from other donors' samples.

This clonotype came up many times. The chain links TRBV14 to TRBJ2-1; 14 bases align to TRBD2. Germline CDR1 SGHDN, CDR2 FVKESK. Unmatched junction bases numbered 15, after V lost 2 bases and J lost 3 bases. The CDR3 length is 21 residues. CDR3 bases: TGTGCCAGCAGCCAACTTAGACTTCCGGGACTAGCGGGGGAGAACTACAATGAGCAGTTCTTC. As protein: CASSQLRLPGLAGENYNEQFF.

There are many counts of this clonotype. V is TRBV18 and J is TRBJ1-4, with no clear D. Germline CDR1 is KGHSH and CDR2 is LQKENI. Trimming left V 6 bases short and J 3 bases short, with 14 bases between. The CDR3 spans 15 residues. CDR3 residues: CASSSNAGANEKLFF. In DNA, the CDR3 is TGTGCCAGCTCGTCTAACGCGGGAGCTAATGAAAAACTGTTTTTT.

The chain carries TRBV19 and TRBJ1-2; D uncertain. CDR1 LNHDA and CDR2 SQIVND come from the germline V gene (reference sequence). The CDR3 spans 15 residues. The V end was cut by 6 bases, the J end by 4 bases, with 18 bases between. For the CDR3, the DNA is TGTGCCAGTAGCCTTGAGACCCTTCGCACCTATGGCTACACCTTC. This codes for CASSLETLRTYGYTF.

This clonotype was counted ten times or more. CDR3 sequence (DNA): TGTGCCAGCTCACCGGGCAGGGGACAAGAGACCCAGTACTTC. Encoded protein: CASSPGRGQETQYF. The chain couples TRBV18 to TRBJ2-5; D perhaps matches TRBD1 (6 bases). With 3 bases removed from V and 2 bases from J, the gap between germline ends came to 10 bases. Germline lookup yields CDR1 KGHSH and CDR2 LQKENI. The CDR3 totals 14 residues. Based on the CDR3 plus reference TRBV18 and TRBJ2-5, the full variable domain is NAGVMQNPRHLVRRRGQEARLRCSPMKGHSHVYWYRQLPEEGLKFMVYLQKENIIDESGMPKERFSAEFPKEGPSILRIQQVVRGDSAAYFCASSPGRGQETQYFGPGTRLLVL.

The chain has TRBV5-1 and TRBJ1-2; TRBD1 matches at 10 bases. V lost 2 bases to trimming and J lost 1 base; unmatched junction nucleotides: 5. The CDR3 totals 16 residues. Germline assignment: CDR1 SGHRS and CDR2 YFSETQ. As DNA, the CDR3 is TGCGCCAGCAGCTTCACCGGACAGGGGGTTAACTATGGCTACACCTTC. This codes for CASSFTGQGVNYGYTF.

This clonotype showed up just a few times. The V call is TRBV3-1, the J call TRBJ2-2, with no clear D. Germline loops: CDR1 LGHDT, CDR2 YNNKEL (reference sequence). CDR3 length equals 14 residues. Trimming shortened V by 3 bases and J by 8 bases, and 13 bases separated the two germline ends. CDR3 in amino acids: CASSHRHSTGELFF. The CDR3 DNA sequence: TGTGCCAGCAGCCATAGACACAGCACTGGGGAGCTGTTTTTT. The full variable domain, completed using reference TRBV3-1 and TRBJ2-2, is DTAVSQTPKYLVTQMGNDKSIKCEQNLGHDTMYWYKQDSKKFLKIMFSYNNKELIINETVPNRFSPKSPDKAHLNLHINSLELGDSAVYFCASSHRHSTGELFFGEGSRLTVL.

This clonotype was counted a few times. V usage is TRBV11-2 and J usage is TRBJ2-3; 7 bases agree with TRBD2. Germline values: CDR1 SGHAT, CDR2 FQNNGV. This CDR3 comprises 15 residues. With 4 bases clipped from V and 2 bases from J, the junction kept 6 bases outside the gene matches. The CDR3 DNA sequence: TGTGCCAGCAGCTCGGGGACTATTCCCACAGATACGCAGTATTTT. This encodes CASSSGTIPTDTQYF. Filled out from reference TRBV11-2 and TRBJ2-3, the complete variable domain reads EAGVAQSPRYKIIEKRQSVAFWCNPISGHATLYWYQQILGQGPKLLIQFQNNGVVDDSQLPKDRFSAERLKGVDSTLKIQPAKLEDSAVYLCASSSGTIPTDTQYFGPGTRLTVL.

This clonotype was counted only a few times. Here the CDR3 DNA reads TGTGCCAGCTCACCCAATGCTGCCAGGGCCAACACTGAAGCTTTCTTT. Translation: CASSPNAARANTEAFF. The V call is TRBV18, the J call TRBJ1-1; D is perhaps TRBD1 (5 bases). Trimming removed 3 bases at V and 2 bases at J, with 16 bases between. The CDR3 is 16 residues long. Germline CDR1 KGHSH, CDR2 LQKENI.

The chain combines TRBV28 with TRBJ2-1; possibly TRBD1 or TRBD2 for D (6 bases each). Germline CDR1 and CDR2: MDHEN and SYDVKM. The germline V and J ends were trimmed by 8 bases and 10 bases, with 9 bases remaining between them. The CDR3 length is 10 residues. The CDR3 is CASGGTEQFF. CDR3 in DNA: TGTGCCAGCGGGGGGACAGAGCAGTTCTTC.

This clonotype was recorded many times. This sequence joins TRBV20-1 and TRBJ1-1; D not certain. The V and J ends lost 0 bases and 1 base respectively, with 24 bases between them. Per germline, CDR1 DFQATT and CDR2 SNEGSKA (reference sequence). The length of the CDR3 is 19 residues. The CDR3 protein is CSARDARLRVGRENTEAFF. The CDR3 bases are TGCAGTGCTAGAGACGCCAGACTTCGCGTAGGCAGAGAGAACACTGAAGCTTTCTTT.

The J gene is TRBJ2-5, the V gene TRBV7-2, with a possible D match to TRBD2 (5 bases). Germline loops: CDR1 SGHTA, CDR2 FQGNSA. The V and J ends lost 1 base and 1 base respectively, with 10 bases between them. The CDR3 spans 15 residues. The CDR3 is CASSLVGSPQETQYF. DNA of the CDR3: TGTGCCAGCAGCTTAGTGGGGAGTCCCCAAGAGACCCAGTACTTC.

This clonotype has more than one count but fewer than ten. V usage is TRBV7-2 and J usage is TRBJ1-2; TRBD1 might be the D (6 bases). CDR3 size: 16 residues. Germline V gene sequence: CDR1 SGHTA, CDR2 FQGNSA. With 2 bases removed from V and 1 base from J, the gap between germline ends came to 14 bases. CDR3 sequence reads: CASSLNINRDNYGYTF. The CDR3 bases are TGTGCCAGCAGCTTAAATATTAACAGGGATAACTATGGCTACACCTTC.

This clonotype was observed a handful of times. The V gene is TRBV5-6, the J gene TRBJ1-1, with D tentatively TRBD1 (5 bases). The V gene's germline CDR1 is SGHDT and CDR2 YYEEEE. The length of the CDR3 is 15 residues. V lost 3 bases, J lost 6 bases, and 18 bases lay in between. This chain's CDR3 is CASSSYKQQESEAFF. CDR3 DNA: TGTGCCAGCAGCTCCTATAAGCAACAGGAGTCTGAAGCTTTCTTT.

This clonotype occurred many times. The V call is TRBV7-3, the J call TRBJ2-3, with TRBD2 matching 10 bases. With V trimmed by 5 bases and J by 6 bases, 8 bases remained unmatched. CDR3 length equals 15 residues. Per the germline V gene, CDR1 is SGHTA and CDR2 is FQGTGA. In DNA form, the CDR3 reads TGTGCCAGCAGCCCGGGGAGCGGGGGGGTTGATACGCAGTATTTT. Translation gives CASSPGSGGVDTQYF.

This clonotype has at least ten counts. This sequence joins TRBV12-3 or TRBV12-4 and TRBJ2-1; D possibly corresponds to TRBD2 (6 bases). This CDR3 has 17 residues. Between the trimmed V and J ends, which lost 4 bases and 7 bases, there was a span of 23 bases. CDR3 residues: CASSSGSGGASRNEQFF. In DNA form, the CDR3 reads TGTGCCAGCAGTTCAGGCAGTGGCGGGGCGAGTAGGAATGAGCAGTTCTTC.

Only a few counts were recorded for this clonotype. The gene calls are TRBV11-2 and TRBJ2-1, with 7 bases identical to TRBD1. Germline CDR1 reads SGHAT; CDR2 reads FQNNGV. J gave up 2 bases and V 5 bases, and 6 bases lay outside the gene matches. CDR3 length equals 15 residues. The CDR3 protein is CASSRDSRTYNEQFF. The DNA for the CDR3 is TGTGCCAGCAGCCGGGACAGTCGAACCTACAATGAGCAGTTCTTC.

Many counts were recorded for this clonotype. The chain is built from TRBV7-9 and TRBJ2-3; a weak D match, TRBD1 (6 bases). The CDR3 sequence is 16 residues long. V was clipped by 2 bases and J by 2 bases, with 14 bases between them. CDR1 SEHNR and CDR2 FQNEAQ come from the germline V gene (reference sequence). CDR3 DNA: TGTGCCAGCAGCTTATCACCAGGGGCCTTCACAGATACGCAGTATTTT. Its protein is CASSLSPGAFTDTQYF.

This clonotype was seen only a few times. This sequence joins TRBV20-1 and TRBJ2-5, with 8 bases aligning to TRBD2. The CDR3 spans 16 residues. Germline CDR1 reads DFQATT; CDR2 reads SNEGSKA (reference sequence). V shed 5 bases and J 1 base; nucleotides not matched to a gene: 12. In DNA form, the CDR3 reads TGCAGTGCTTTAGATGCCACTAGCGGAACCCAAGAGACCCAGTACTTC. It encodes CSALDATSGTQETQYF.

DNA for the CDR3: TGCAGTGTCCTCGACAGGGGGCCATCTGGGGCCAACGTCCTGACTTTC. Amino acid sequence: CSVLDRGPSGANVLTF. This sequence joins TRBV20-1 and TRBJ2-6, with 10 bases that match TRBD1. The CDR3 consists of 16 residues. Germline lookup yields CDR1 DFQATT and CDR2 SNEGSKA (reference sequence). Losses at the gene ends were 7 bases for V and 1 base for J; bases not matched to a gene: 7.

This clonotype was picked up a small number of times. The chain links TRBV12-3 or TRBV12-4 to TRBJ1-1, with D tentatively TRBD1 (6 bases). The CDR3 runs to 11 residues. Trimming pared 6 bases from V and 8 bases from J, leaving 10 bases between. The CDR3 region is CASRLGTEAFF. DNA for the CDR3: TGTGCCAGCAGACTGGGGACAGAAGCTTTCTTT.

At least ten counts were recorded for this clonotype. The V call is TRBV11-2, the J call TRBJ1-2, with D possibly being TRBD1 (6 bases). The germline gives CDR1 SGHAT, CDR2 FQNNGV. The CDR3 runs 13 residues. V gave up 5 bases and J gave up 7 bases, with 14 bases separating them. In nucleotides, the CDR3 is TGTGCCAGCAGCCAACACACAGGGACTGGCTACACCTTC. Translating it yields CASSQHTGTGYTF. The full variable domain, rest sourced from reference TRBV11-2 and TRBJ1-2, is EAGVAQSPRYKIIEKRQSVAFWCNPISGHATLYWYQQILGQGPKLLIQFQNNGVVDDSQLPKDRFSAERLKGVDSTLKIQPAKLEDSAVYLCASSQHTGTGYTFGSGTRLTVV.

The rearrangement uses TRBV9 and TRBJ2-2, with 8 bases that match TRBD1. This CDR3 has 17 amino acids. Per the germline V gene, CDR1 is SGDLS and CDR2 is YYNGEE. V gave up 2 bases and J gave up 0 bases; unmatched junction bases: 6. CDR3 nucleotides: TGTGCCAGCAGCGTCGACAGGGGAACGGCGAACACCGGGGAGCTGTTTTTT. This sequence encodes CASSVDRGTANTGELFF.

This clonotype was observed a handful of times. V usage is TRBV7-2 and J usage is TRBJ2-3, with 8 bases aligning to TRBD1. After removal of 5 bases from V and 5 bases from J, the junction contained 9 bases not matched to a gene. Germline V gene sequence: CDR1 SGHTA, CDR2 FQGNSA. This CDR3 has 15 amino acids. The CDR3 sequence: CASSPRQGKRDTQYF. CDR3 nucleotides: TGTGCCAGCAGCCCGCGACAGGGGAAGAGAGATACGCAGTATTTT.

This clonotype appeared many times. The chain is built from TRBV10-3 and TRBJ1-5; tentative D call: TRBD1 (6 bases). The CDR3 loop spans 13 amino acids. CDR1 and CDR2 from the germline V gene are ENHRY and SYGVKD. Trimming took off 5 bases at V and 7 bases at J, with 12 bases between the two ends. The CDR3, as DNA: TGTGCCATCAGTACCCAGGGGAACCAGCCCCAGCATTTT. Translating gives CAISTQGNQPQHF.

The gene calls are TRBV7-9 and TRBJ2-6; D may be TRBD1 (6 bases). CDR1 is SEHNR, CDR2 FQNEAQ, per germline (reference sequence). This CDR3 has 22 amino acids. Trimming removed 4 bases from V and 0 bases from J, with 28 bases in between. For the CDR3, the DNA is TGTGCCAGCAGCTCCCGCGTTAGCAGGGGCGACCATCGTCGCTCTGGGGCCAACGTCCTGACTTTC. Translation gives CASSSRVSRGDHRRSGANVLTF.

The J gene is TRBJ2-5, the V gene TRBV3-1, with TRBD2 identical over 7 bases. CDR3 length: 14 residues. The germline gives CDR1 LGHDT, CDR2 YNNKEL (reference sequence). V dropped 7 bases and J dropped 3; count of bases not matched to a gene: 8. CDR3: CASTQGRGEETQYF. The CDR3 bases are TGTGCCAGCACCCAGGGACGGGGGGAAGAGACCCAGTACTTC.

The V call is TRBV28, the J call TRBJ2-7; 8 bases align to TRBD1. Germline values: CDR1 MDHEN, CDR2 SYDVKM. J gave up 3 bases and V 3 bases, and 4 bases lay outside the gene matches. This CDR3 has 14 residues. CDR3 residues: CASSFPGGFYEQYF. The DNA for the CDR3 is TGTGCCAGCAGTTTCCCAGGGGGCTTCTACGAGCAGTACTTC.

This clonotype was counted between two and nine times. V and J are TRBV18 and TRBJ2-2; 10 bases are a match to TRBD2. From germline, CDR1 is KGHSH and CDR2 LQKENI. The CDR3 runs 16 residues. Trimming cost V 0 bases and J 4 bases; bases outside gene matches: 2. CDR3 coding DNA: TGTGCCAGCTCACCACCACTAGCGGGGCTCACCGGGGAGCTGTTTTTT. Protein sequence: CASSPPLAGLTGELFF. Full variable domain (outside the CDR3, taken from reference TRBV18 and TRBJ2-2): NAGVMQNPRHLVRRRGQEARLRCSPMKGHSHVYWYRQLPEEGLKFMVYLQKENIIDESGMPKERFSAEFPKEGPSILRIQQVVRGDSAAYFCASSPPLAGLTGELFFGEGSRLTVL.

The chain recombines TRBV27 with TRBJ2-2; TRBD1 matches 9 bases. The J segment lost 0 bases and the V segment lost 7 bases, leaving 6 bases of the junction unmatched. Germline V gene sequence: CDR1 MNHEY, CDR2 SMNVEV (reference sequence). CDR3 length: 16 residues. The CDR3 coding sequence is TGTGCCAGCACTCTCCGACAGGGGGCGAACACCGGGGAGCTGTTTTTT. Translating gives CASTLRQGANTGELFF.

The CDR3 sequence is CASITRNEKLFF. The CDR3 DNA follows: TGTGCCAGCATTACGAGGAATGAAAAACTGTTTTTT. This chain uses TRBV2 with TRBJ1-4; D remains unclear. The CDR3 consists of 12 residues. Between the trimmed V and J ends, which lost 7 bases and 5 bases, there was a span of 8 bases. The germline CDR1 and CDR2 sequences are SNHLY and FYNNEI.

V usage is TRBV9 and J usage is TRBJ2-3, with D perhaps matching TRBD1 (5 bases). Trimming removed 0 bases from V and 2 bases from J, with 10 bases in between. The CDR3 runs to 15 residues. Germline V gene lookup returns CDR1 SGDLS and CDR2 YYNGEE. CDR3 sequence: CASSVEGQLTDTQYF. The DNA for the CDR3 is TGTGCCAGCAGCGTAGAGGGGCAGCTCACAGATACGCAGTATTTT.

In its sample, this clonotype was seen a few times. Here the CDR3 reads CSVGRGLTDTQYF. The CDR3 DNA reads as TGCAGCGTTGGAAGGGGGCTCACAGATACGCAGTATTTT. The chain carries TRBV29-1 and TRBJ2-3, with 7 bases matching TRBD1. The germline V gene encodes CDR1 SQVTM and CDR2 ANQGSEA. V lost 4 bases and J lost 2; bases outside the gene matches: 3. The CDR3 has 13 amino acids.